This paragraph covers one T cell receptor (beta chain) sequence. There are a few counts of this clonotype. Its antigen target is currently unknown. Sequence at one end of the junction differs from germline and may be a read error. These data come from a study of CD8+CD57+ T cells in acquired aplastic anemia (dated by TCRdb to the late 2010s). General notes on the study: Extracted DNA from sorted CD4+ and CD8+ cells averaged 3.2 ug, ranging from roughly 0.17 to 30 ug. CD8+CD57+ expansion was defined as frequency above the mean frequency observed in healthy subjects.

The CDR1 and CDR2 encoded by the germline V gene are SGHDN and FVKESK. Its CDR3 holds 12 amino acids, cysteine through phenylalanine. The DNA shown is the 36-base CDR3, in frame from base 1. Expansion of CD8+CD57+ cells had been shown by flow cytometry in the patients chosen for sequencing. All patients had severe acquired aplastic anemia diagnosed by International Study of Aplastic Anemia and Agranulocytosis and Camitta criteria. No therapy had been received by the patients at the time of blood sampling. In this study, sorted CD4+ and CD8+ T cells from the blood of healthy subjects and of severe aplastic anemia patients had their TCR repertoires deep-sequenced. In the USA, patient enrollment took place under clinicaltrials.gov protocols 00001620, 01623167, 00001397, 00071045, 00081523 and 00961064. Ficoll-Paque density gradient centrifugation was used to isolate peripheral blood mononuclear cells. Before DNA was extracted, CD4+ and CD8+ T cells were sorted using either FACS or magnetic beads.

Profiling of TCR beta VDJ combinations and CDR3 sequences used genomic DNA as the template. TCR repertoire sequencing was run on an Illumina HiSeq 2000. The paper's data handling went like this. Repertoires were assessed using TRBV/TRBJ rearrangement plots, CDR3 size and DJ length profiles, and Simpson's diversity index. The most abundant DNA sequence in the deep sequencing data was taken as the immunodominant clone. CDR3 amino acid sequences were screened for sharing across subjects and compared with published repertoires and the VDJdb database. TCRdb reanalyzed the raw reads on its own, using fastp at Q25 for trimming and MiXCR for clone calling, and kept in-frame beta chains. Every CDR3 protein is listed once, alongside the most common genes and DNA of its rows. The V and J calls shown here were made by TCRdb, not taken from the authors' results. The sample records 200,000 to 300,000 distinct CDR3 sequences, more than 45% of which are singletons. In total, the top ten clones hold 7.8% of the sample.

The paper as a whole reports these results and caveats: Although 25 to 30 CD8+ CDR3 sequences were shared by patients and controls, these sequences appeared highly expressed in patients and within the immunodominant clones of patients. No significant difference in CD8+ Simpson's diversity was found between patients and healthy controls (P=0.060).

Recombination joined TRBV14 with TRBJ2-7; the junction holds 7 bases that match TRBD1. The J call is uncertain, as TRBJ2-1 better fits the DNA end. Sequenced sample: sorted CD4+, CD8+, or CD8+CD57+ T cells (not recorded which) from PBMCs. The TCR originated in a human donor with aplastic anemia. The CDR3 region has the sequence CASSRDRNGQFF. The bases read TGTGCCAGCAGCCGGGACAGAAATGGGCAGTTCTTC.